This TCR beta chain was sequenced for a study of CD8 T cells in ankylosing spondylitis. The CDR3 runs to 16 residues. V was trimmed by 6 bases and J by 8 bases, leaving 23 bases between them. There are many counts of this clonotype. The antigen is unknown. TCR beta libraries were made by quantitative 5'-RACE with molecular barcodes. TCRdb fed the 5' RACE reads into MiXCR, producing one record per CDR3 protein. Of 230,000 or so distinct CDR3 sequences detected, roughly a quarter appear once; the ten largest clones hold 0.5% to 0.65%. Study-level findings and limits: Clones linked with disease were CD8+ and fairly uncommon in the peripheral blood. As reported, disease-linked clones showed significant enrichment in matched ankylosing spondylitis synovial fluid. A TCR beta motif made of 7 to 9 highly homologous variants seemed typical of ankylosing spondylitis blood.

The TCR comes from a male donor with ankylosing spondylitis or in good health (not recorded which). The sequenced sample was blood, either unsorted or a sorted T cell fraction (not recorded which). V usage is TRBV12-3 or TRBV12-4 and J usage is TRBJ2-1; D is perhaps TRBD1 (6 bases). The CDR3 protein is CASSLTGPPQGDEQFF. The CDR3 nucleotides are TGTGCCAGCAGCCTAACCGGGCCCCCACAGGGCGATGAGCAGTTCTTC.